This TCR beta chain derives from a study of cytomegalovirus exposure and HLA in healthy donors. Overall study findings and caveats: Researchers counted 164 TCR beta chains as cytomegalovirus-associated. According to reports, the classifier identified cytomegalovirus status with high specificity and sensitivity. Subsequent analysis found a tendency for first-cohort TCR clusters to co-occur within the 90 to 150 validation repertoires. It was confirmed in vitro that three of the CMV-associated chains were specific for CMV antigens.

The CDR3 loop spans 11 amino acids. V gave up 4 bases and J gave up 6 bases, with 5 bases separating them. CDR1 and CDR2 (germline): MNHEY, SMNVEV (reference sequence). For this clone: What it binds is unknown.

The repertoire was sequenced with immunoSEQ multiplex PCR; TCRdb's copy has only in-frame clones and lacks some. Of roughly 130,000 clones detected, about 87% appear once; the ten largest clones hold around 6%. Sequences were obtained from PBMCs. The sequence derives from a woman in her 30s in good health and CMV-seropositive. This chain links TRBV27 with TRBJ2-3; D not resolved. The CDR3 here is CASSSGDTQYF. The CDR3 DNA reads as TGTGCCAGCAGTTCCGGGGATACGCAGTATTTT.